Listed below are T cell receptor beta chains from one sample, sequenced in a study of OX40 agonist ivuxolimab in advanced cancers. Produced via immunoSEQ multiplex PCR; TCRdb's table is partial and in-frame only. The sample lists over 100,000 clones; 80% to 95% were seen once. The sample in question was CD4+ or CD8+ T cells sorted from blood, obtained in a trial of the OX40 agonist ivuxolimab. These receptors were obtained from an adult with an advanced solid tumor such as melanoma, head and neck, liver or kidney cancer. Each CDR3 is given with its conserved first and last residue. D genes are given only for firm matches. Some rows have no size entry. The others give once, few or many, or a class for an expanded clone.

j_call: TRBJ2-5
d_call: NA
clone_size: NA
v_call: TRBV6-6
cdr3_nt: TGTGCCATAGGCTCTCCCGGGGGCCTGGGAGAGACCCAGTACTTC
cdr3_aa: CAIGSPGGLGETQYF

j_call: TRBJ1-5
d_call: NA
clone_size: NA
v_call: TRBV7-2
cdr3_nt: TGTGCCAGCAGCTTATACCAGGTCAATCAGCCCCAGCATTTT
cdr3_aa: CASSLYQVNQPQHF

j_call: TRBJ2-7
d_call: NA
clone_size: NA
v_call: TRBV7-9
cdr3_nt: TGTGCCAGCAGCTCCCGGCCCCGGGGCCAGTCTGACTACGAGCAGTACTTC
cdr3_aa: CASSSRPRGQSDYEQYF

j_call: TRBJ2-1
d_call: NA
clone_size: once
v_call: TRBV27
cdr3_nt: TGTGCCAGCAGTCAGTTTAACCCGGGTGTGGATGGTGAGCAGTTCTTC
cdr3_aa: CASSQFNPGVDGEQFF

j_call: TRBJ2-5
d_call: NA
clone_size: NA
v_call: TRBV15
cdr3_nt: TGTGCCACCAGCAGAGAGTGGGGTGGAGAGACCCAGTACTTC
cdr3_aa: CATSREWGGETQYF

j_call: TRBJ1-1
d_call: NA
clone_size: NA
v_call: TRBV18
cdr3_nt: TGTGCCAGCTCACCAAGCTCAGGGATTGTCGGCACTGAAGCTTTCTTT
cdr3_aa: CASSPSSGIVGTEAFF

j_call: TRBJ2-1
d_call: TRBD1
clone_size: once
v_call: TRBV7-2
cdr3_nt: TGTGCCAGCAGTAGACCGGGACAGTACAATGAGCAGTTCTTC
cdr3_aa: CASSRPGQYNEQFF

j_call: TRBJ2-1
d_call: TRBD1
clone_size: NA
v_call: TRBV7-2
cdr3_nt: TGTGCCAGCAGCCCAGACAGGGCGTCCTACAATGAGCAGTTCTTC
cdr3_aa: CASSPDRASYNEQFF

j_call: TRBJ2-7
d_call: TRBD2
clone_size: NA
v_call: TRBV7-9
cdr3_nt: TGTGCCAGCAACTTAGCGGGAGGGCCCCACGAGCAGTACTTC
cdr3_aa: CASNLAGGPHEQYF

j_call: TRBJ2-5
d_call: NA
clone_size: NA
v_call: TRBV30
cdr3_nt: TGTGCCTGGAGTGGGGGGGCCCAGTACTTC
cdr3_aa: CAWSGGAQYF

j_call: TRBJ2-5
d_call: NA
clone_size: NA
v_call: TRBV18
cdr3_nt: TGTGCCAGCTCACCATCGTCAGGGGGGGAGACCCAGTACTTC
cdr3_aa: CASSPSSGGETQYF

j_call: TRBJ1-1
d_call: NA
clone_size: NA
v_call: TRBV7-3
cdr3_nt: TGTGCCAGCAGCTTAGGGGGAGGCGACACTGAAGCTTTCTTT
cdr3_aa: CASSLGGGDTEAFF

j_call: TRBJ1-1
d_call: TRBD1
clone_size: NA
v_call: TRBV9
cdr3_nt: TGTGCCAGCAGCGCATACGGACAGGGGCCAACTGAAGCTTTCTTT
cdr3_aa: CASSAYGQGPTEAFF

j_call: TRBJ1-1
d_call: TRBD1
clone_size: NA
v_call: TRBV6-6
cdr3_nt: TGTGCCAGCAGCCGACAGGGCCTCCTTTGGATCTTT
cdr3_aa: CASSRQGLLWIF

j_call: TRBJ1-2
d_call: TRBD1
clone_size: NA
v_call: TRBV6-6
cdr3_nt: TGTGCCAGCAGTTCGACAGGGGCCATTAACTATGGCTACACCTTC
cdr3_aa: CASSSTGAINYGYTF

j_call: TRBJ1-5
d_call: NA
clone_size: few
v_call: TRBV10-2
cdr3_nt: TGCGCCAGCAGTTCGGACCCCAGGGAGCAGCCCCAGCATTTT
cdr3_aa: CASSSDPREQPQHF

j_call: TRBJ1-1
d_call: TRBD1
clone_size: once
v_call: TRBV6-4
cdr3_nt: TGTGCCAGCAGTGCCTCAGGGGGCTCCATGGGGACTGAAGCTTTCTTT
cdr3_aa: CASSASGGSMGTEAFF

j_call: TRBJ2-3
d_call: NA
clone_size: NA
v_call: TRBV15
cdr3_nt: TGTGCCACCAGTTTCTTGGTTAGGGATACGCAGTATTTT
cdr3_aa: CATSFLVRDTQYF

j_call: TRBJ1-1
d_call: NA
clone_size: NA
v_call: TRBV9
cdr3_nt: TGTGCCAGCAGCCCACCCACGCACACTGAAGCTTTCTTT
cdr3_aa: CASSPPTHTEAFF

j_call: TRBJ1-1
d_call: NA
clone_size: NA
v_call: TRBV28
cdr3_nt: TGTGCCAGCAGTTTATCCGCCGGGAACACTGAAGCTTTCTTT
cdr3_aa: CASSLSAGNTEAFF

j_call: TRBJ1-1
d_call: NA
clone_size: NA
v_call: TRBV6-5
cdr3_nt: TGTGCCAGCAGCCCCTTAGGGGCGAACACTGAAGCTTTCTTT
cdr3_aa: CASSPLGANTEAFF

j_call: TRBJ2-7
d_call: NA
clone_size: once
v_call: TRBV6-5
cdr3_nt: TGTGCCAGCAGTTACTCTCCAGATAGGTCCTACGAGCAGTACTTC
cdr3_aa: CASSYSPDRSYEQYF

j_call: TRBJ2-7
d_call: NA
clone_size: NA
v_call: TRBV6-1
cdr3_nt: TGTGCCAGCAGTGAAGAGGCGGGGGCCGTTTACGAGCAGTACTTC
cdr3_aa: CASSEEAGAVYEQYF

j_call: TRBJ2-5
d_call: NA
clone_size: few
v_call: TRBV18
cdr3_nt: TGTGCCAGCTCACTGCAAAGGGCGGAGACCCAGTACTTC
cdr3_aa: CASSLQRAETQYF

j_call: TRBJ1-5
d_call: NA
clone_size: NA
v_call: TRBV10-3
cdr3_nt: TGTGCCATCAGTGACTTACAGTTCAATCAGCCCCAGCATTTT
cdr3_aa: CAISDLQFNQPQHF

j_call: TRBJ1-6
d_call: NA
clone_size: NA
v_call: TRBV6-1
cdr3_nt: TGTGCCAGCAGTGAACGGGGTCCCTATAATTCACCCCTCCACTTT
cdr3_aa: CASSERGPYNSPLHF

j_call: TRBJ1-1
d_call: TRBD1
clone_size: NA
v_call: TRBV7-3
cdr3_nt: TGTGCCAGCAGCTCCCAGGGGGCTGGGAACACTGAAGCTTTCTTT
cdr3_aa: CASSSQGAGNTEAFF

j_call: TRBJ1-2
d_call: NA
clone_size: NA
v_call: TRBV9
cdr3_nt: TGTGCCAGCAGCCCCCAGACAGGCCCGCGCTATGGCTACACCTTC
cdr3_aa: CASSPQTGPRYGYTF

j_call: TRBJ1-1
d_call: NA
clone_size: NA
v_call: TRBV15
cdr3_nt: TGTGCCACCAGCAGAGTGGGGGAAAGCACTGAAGCTTTCTTT
cdr3_aa: CATSRVGESTEAFF

j_call: TRBJ2-2
d_call: NA
clone_size: NA
v_call: TRBV2
cdr3_nt: TGTGCCAGCAGTCCGTACCGGCCAGGCACCGGGGAGCTGTTTTTT
cdr3_aa: CASSPYRPGTGELFF

j_call: TRBJ1-1
d_call: TRBD1
clone_size: NA
v_call: TRBV5-1
cdr3_nt: TGCGCCAGCAGCCCCACCGGGACAGCGAACACTGAAGCTTTCTTT
cdr3_aa: CASSPTGTANTEAFF

j_call: TRBJ1-1
d_call: NA
clone_size: NA
v_call: TRBV19
cdr3_nt: TGTGCCAGTAGTATGCTGAACACTGAAGCTTTCTTT
cdr3_aa: CASSMLNTEAFF

j_call: TRBJ2-1
d_call: NA
clone_size: NA
v_call: TRBV5-6
cdr3_nt: TGTGCCAGCAGCTCCTCCAATCGAGGGGGAGTCTACAATGAGCAGTTCTTC
cdr3_aa: CASSSSNRGGVYNEQFF

j_call: TRBJ1-2
d_call: NA
clone_size: NA
v_call: TRBV7-6
cdr3_nt: TGTGCCAGCAGCTTAGACCGGGGGAGAGGGGACCTTAACTATGGCTACACCTTC
cdr3_aa: CASSLDRGRGDLNYGYTF

j_call: TRBJ2-1
d_call: TRBD1
clone_size: NA
v_call: TRBV5-4
cdr3_nt: TGTGCCAGCAGCCCCCGGGACAGCGCCTACAATGAGCAGTTCTTC
cdr3_aa: CASSPRDSAYNEQFF

j_call: TRBJ2-1
d_call: TRBD2
clone_size: NA
v_call: TRBV5-1
cdr3_nt: TGCGCCAGCAGCACGGAAAGTGGGGGGACTAGTATCAATGAGCAGTTCTTC
cdr3_aa: CASSTESGGTSINEQFF

j_call: TRBJ1-4
d_call: NA
clone_size: NA
v_call: TRBV18
cdr3_nt: TGTGCCAGCTCACCGTCTAGGGGCAGTAATGAAAAACTGTTTTTT
cdr3_aa: CASSPSRGSNEKLFF

j_call: TRBJ1-2
d_call: TRBD1
clone_size: NA
v_call: TRBV6-5
cdr3_nt: TGTGCCAGCAGACGCACAGGGGCGGGAGGCTACACCTTC
cdr3_aa: CASRRTGAGGYTF

j_call: TRBJ2-7
d_call: TRBD1
clone_size: NA
v_call: TRBV2
cdr3_nt: TGTGCCAGCAGTCCGGACAGGGCGGACGAGCAGTACTTC
cdr3_aa: CASSPDRADEQYF

j_call: TRBJ2-2
d_call: NA
clone_size: NA
v_call: TRBV7-3
cdr3_nt: TGTGCCAGCAGCGGACAACGGACATTAAATAGCCCAGGGGAGCTGTTTTTT
cdr3_aa: CASSGQRTLNSPGELFF

j_call: TRBJ2-2
d_call: TRBD2
clone_size: NA
v_call: TRBV2
cdr3_nt: TGTGCCAGCAGTTTTAGCGGGGGAGACGGGGAGCTGTTTTTT
cdr3_aa: CASSFSGGDGELFF

j_call: TRBJ2-5
d_call: TRBD2
clone_size: once
v_call: TRBV19
cdr3_nt: TGTGCCAGTAGTGGAGGACTAGCGGGGGGTGAGACCCAGTACTTC
cdr3_aa: CASSGGLAGGETQYF

j_call: TRBJ2-1
d_call: NA
clone_size: NA
v_call: TRBV7-2
cdr3_nt: TGTGCCAGCAGCTTATCAGGACTCTCCTACAATGAGCAGTTCTTC
cdr3_aa: CASSLSGLSYNEQFF

j_call: TRBJ2-7
d_call: NA
clone_size: NA
v_call: TRBV7-3
cdr3_nt: TGTGCCAGCAGCTTAAACGGCGGTAGAGTACAGGTTTACGAGCAGTACTTC
cdr3_aa: CASSLNGGRVQVYEQYF

j_call: TRBJ1-2
d_call: TRBD1
clone_size: few
v_call: TRBV5-1
cdr3_nt: TGCGCCAGCAGCAGAGGACAGGGGCATCATGGCTACACCTTC
cdr3_aa: CASSRGQGHHGYTF

j_call: TRBJ1-2
d_call: NA
clone_size: NA
v_call: TRBV28
cdr3_nt: TGTGCCAGCAGTTTTTTGTTCCAGGGCTATGGCTACACCTTC
cdr3_aa: CASSFLFQGYGYTF

j_call: TRBJ1-1
d_call: NA
clone_size: few
v_call: TRBV6-5
cdr3_nt: TGTGCCAGCAGTGCCCGGACGCCGCTCTTGGTTGAAGCTTTCTTT
cdr3_aa: CASSARTPLLVEAFF

j_call: TRBJ1-4
d_call: NA
clone_size: NA
v_call: TRBV5-4
cdr3_nt: TGTGCCAGCAGCCGCAAGGGGGGGGCTAATGAAAAACTGTTTTTT
cdr3_aa: CASSRKGGANEKLFF

j_call: TRBJ1-5
d_call: NA
clone_size: NA
v_call: TRBV7-2
cdr3_nt: TGTGCCAGCAGCTTAGTGGGATGGGGGGATCAGCCCCAGCATTTT
cdr3_aa: CASSLVGWGDQPQHF

j_call: TRBJ2-3
d_call: TRBD1
clone_size: NA
v_call: TRBV2
cdr3_nt: TGTGCCAGCAGTTGGGACAGGTCTCAGTATTTT
cdr3_aa: CASSWDRSQYF

j_call: TRBJ1-2
d_call: NA
clone_size: once
v_call: TRBV5-1
cdr3_nt: TGCGCCAGCAGCTTGGATACAGGGCCCGGCTACACCTTC
cdr3_aa: CASSLDTGPGYTF

j_call: TRBJ2-7
d_call: TRBD2
clone_size: NA
v_call: TRBV19
cdr3_nt: TGTGCCAGTAGCCCAAGACTAGCGGGGGGATCAGAGCAGTACTTC
cdr3_aa: CASSPRLAGGSEQYF

j_call: TRBJ2-7
d_call: NA
clone_size: NA
v_call: TRBV10-3
cdr3_nt: TGTGCCATCAGTGAGCCCGGGACATCGAGCTCCTACGAGCAGTACTTC
cdr3_aa: CAISEPGTSSSYEQYF

j_call: TRBJ2-3
d_call: TRBD2
clone_size: NA
v_call: TRBV7-3
cdr3_nt: TGTGCCAGCAGCTCCCCGACTAGCGGTACGCAGTATTTT
cdr3_aa: CASSSPTSGTQYF

j_call: TRBJ2-4
d_call: NA
clone_size: NA
v_call: TRBV6-6
cdr3_nt: TGTGCCAGCAGTTATGCGGGGGCGACGAACATTCAGTACTTC
cdr3_aa: CASSYAGATNIQYF

j_call: TRBJ2-7
d_call: NA
clone_size: few
v_call: TRBV6-6
cdr3_nt: TGTGCCAGCAGTTGGGGGGCGTCCTACGAGCAGTACTTC
cdr3_aa: CASSWGASYEQYF

j_call: TRBJ1-2
d_call: TRBD1
clone_size: NA
v_call: TRBV7-2
cdr3_nt: TGTGCCAGCAGCTTAGAGTCTGCACAGGGGACTCAGGAAGGCTACACCTTC
cdr3_aa: CASSLESAQGTQEGYTF

j_call: TRBJ1-4
d_call: NA
clone_size: NA
v_call: TRBV4-3
cdr3_nt: TGCGCCAGCAGCCAAGACAGAGCAACTAATGAAAAACTGTTTTTT
cdr3_aa: CASSQDRATNEKLFF

j_call: TRBJ2-7
d_call: NA
clone_size: NA
v_call: TRBV5-1
cdr3_nt: TGCGCCAGCAGCGGGACCGGGACGGCTAATTACGAGCAGTACTTC
cdr3_aa: CASSGTGTANYEQYF